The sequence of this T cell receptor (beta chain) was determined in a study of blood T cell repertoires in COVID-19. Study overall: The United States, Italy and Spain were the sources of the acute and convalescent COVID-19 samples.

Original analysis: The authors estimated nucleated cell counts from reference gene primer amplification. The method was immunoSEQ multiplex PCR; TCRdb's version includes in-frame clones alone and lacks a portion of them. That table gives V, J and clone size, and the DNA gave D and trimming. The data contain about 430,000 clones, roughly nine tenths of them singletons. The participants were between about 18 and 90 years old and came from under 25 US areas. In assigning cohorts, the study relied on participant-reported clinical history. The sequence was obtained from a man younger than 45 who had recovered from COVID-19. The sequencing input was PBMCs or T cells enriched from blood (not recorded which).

In DNA form, the CDR3 reads TGTGCCAGCAGCTTTAAGGGACAGGTCTCCTACAATGAGCAGTTCTTC. This codes for CASSFKGQVSYNEQFF. V usage is TRBV5-4 and J usage is TRBJ2-1; 8 positions agree with TRBD1. The J segment lost 0 bases and the V segment lost 2 bases, leaving 4 bases of the junction unmatched. This CDR3 contains 16 residues. Per the germline V gene, CDR1 is SGHNT and CDR2 is YYREEE (reference sequence).